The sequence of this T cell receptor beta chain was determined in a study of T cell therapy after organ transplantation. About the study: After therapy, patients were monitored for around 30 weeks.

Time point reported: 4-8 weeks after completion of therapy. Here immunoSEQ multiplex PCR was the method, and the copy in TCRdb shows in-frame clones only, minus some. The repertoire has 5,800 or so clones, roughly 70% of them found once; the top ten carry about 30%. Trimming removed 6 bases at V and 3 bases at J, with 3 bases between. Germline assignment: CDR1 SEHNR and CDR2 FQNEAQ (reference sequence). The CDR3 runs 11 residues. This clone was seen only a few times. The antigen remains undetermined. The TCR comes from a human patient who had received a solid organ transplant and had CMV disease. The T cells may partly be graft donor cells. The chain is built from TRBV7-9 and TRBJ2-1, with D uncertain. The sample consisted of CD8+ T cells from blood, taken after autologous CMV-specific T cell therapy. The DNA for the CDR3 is TGTGCCAGCAGTTACTACAATGAGCAGTTCTTC. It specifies CASSYYNEQFF.